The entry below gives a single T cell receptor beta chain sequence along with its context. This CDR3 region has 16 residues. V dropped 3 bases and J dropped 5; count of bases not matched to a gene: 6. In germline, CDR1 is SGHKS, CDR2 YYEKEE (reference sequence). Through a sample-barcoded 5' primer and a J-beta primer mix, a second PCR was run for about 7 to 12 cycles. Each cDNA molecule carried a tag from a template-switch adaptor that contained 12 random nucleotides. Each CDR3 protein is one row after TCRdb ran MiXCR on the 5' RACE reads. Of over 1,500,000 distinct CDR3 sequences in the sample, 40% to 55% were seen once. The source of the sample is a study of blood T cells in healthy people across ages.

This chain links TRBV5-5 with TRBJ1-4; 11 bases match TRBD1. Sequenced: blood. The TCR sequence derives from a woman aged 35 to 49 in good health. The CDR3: CASSSGQGASNEKLFF. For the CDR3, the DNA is TGTGCCAGCAGCTCAGGACAGGGGGCATCGAATGAAAAACTGTTTTTT.